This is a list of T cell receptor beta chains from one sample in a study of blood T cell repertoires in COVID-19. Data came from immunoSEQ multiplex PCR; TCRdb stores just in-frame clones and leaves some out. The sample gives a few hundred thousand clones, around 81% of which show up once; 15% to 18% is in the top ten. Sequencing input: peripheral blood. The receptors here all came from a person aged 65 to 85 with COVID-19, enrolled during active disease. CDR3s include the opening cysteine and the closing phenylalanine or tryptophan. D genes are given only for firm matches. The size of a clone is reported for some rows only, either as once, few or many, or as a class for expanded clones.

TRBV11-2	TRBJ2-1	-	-	TGTGCCAGCAGCTTAGGGCTAGCGAATGAGCAGTTCTTC	CASSLGLANEQFF
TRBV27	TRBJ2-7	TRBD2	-	TGTGCCAGCAGTTCTGGGGGGGTGGGGGTCTACGAGCAGTACTTC	CASSSGGVGVYEQYF
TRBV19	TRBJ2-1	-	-	TGTGCCAGTAAACAATACAATGAGCAGTTCTTC	CASKQYNEQFF
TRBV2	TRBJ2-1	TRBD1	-	TGTGCCAGCAGTCGCCCCGGGACAGAAAGTGAGCAGTTCTTC	CASSRPGTESEQFF
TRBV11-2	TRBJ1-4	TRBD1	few	TGTGCCAGCAGCGAAAAGGGGGCGGGTAATGAAAAACTGTTTTTT	CASSEKGAGNEKLFF
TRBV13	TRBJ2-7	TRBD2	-	TGTGCCAGCAGCTCAGGACTCAGACTAGCGGGAGCTGCCGAGCAGTACTTC	CASSSGLRLAGAAEQYF
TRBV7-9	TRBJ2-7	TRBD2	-	TGTGCCAGCAGCCCCTTTAGCGGGGCCTACGAGCAGTACTTC	CASSPFSGAYEQYF
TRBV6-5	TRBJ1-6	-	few	TGTGCCAGCACCTTGGACAGTGCGAATTCACCCCTCCACTTT	CASTLDSANSPLHF
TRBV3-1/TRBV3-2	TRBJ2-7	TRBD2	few	TGTGCCAGCAGCCAAGATTTAGCTAGCGGGAGGGGAGAGCAGTACTTC	CASSQDLASGRGEQYF
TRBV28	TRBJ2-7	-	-	TGTGCCAGCAGTTTACAGGGGAAGAGATACGAGCAGTACTTC	CASSLQGKRYEQYF
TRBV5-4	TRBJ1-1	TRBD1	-	TGTGCCAGCAGCGACACAGGGGGGACTGAAGCTTTCTTT	CASSDTGGTEAFF
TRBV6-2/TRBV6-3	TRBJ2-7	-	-	TGTGCCAGCATCCCTCAGGGTGGTGACTACGAGCAGTACTTC	CASIPQGGDYEQYF
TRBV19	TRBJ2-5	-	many	TGTGCCAGTAGTATGCGACAGGACGGGGAGACCCAGTACTTC	CASSMRQDGETQYF
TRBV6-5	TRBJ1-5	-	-	TGTGCCAGCAGCCAAGGGGTCTATAGCAATCAGCCCCAGCATTTT	CASSQGVYSNQPQHF
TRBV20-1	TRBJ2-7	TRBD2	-	TGCAGTACGACTAGCATAAACGAGCAGTACTTC	CSTTSINEQYF